Listed below are T cell receptor beta chains from one sample, sequenced in a study of CD8+ T cells in alopecia areata. The assay was immunoSEQ multiplex PCR, and TCRdb's table has in-frame clones only and misses some. The table records more than 200,000 clones, under 70% of them present only once. Sequencing was performed on CD4+ T cells sorted from blood, taken at week 0. The receptors originated from a human donor with alopecia areata. Both conserved end residues are part of each CDR3. Each record gives: clone size, D gene, V gene, J gene, CDR3 DNA, CDR3 protein. D genes are given only for firm matches. Clone size appears in some rows only: once, few, many, or a class for an expanded clone.

>once|TRBD1|TRBV7-9|TRBJ1-1
TGTGCCAGCAGCAGCGGACAGGGAAACACTGAAGCTTTCTTT
CASSSGQGNTEAFF
>.|.|TRBV29-1|TRBJ2-1
TGCAGCGTTGCCCGGGGGAATGTCCCCTACAATGAGCAGTTCTTC
CSVARGNVPYNEQFF
>.|TRBD1|TRBV29-1|TRBJ2-7
TGCAGCGTTGCTAGGGGGCGCAGCGAGCAGTACTTC
CSVARGRSEQYF
>.|.|TRBV7-9|TRBJ2-1
TGTGCCAGCAGCCCCTGGGGGGTTGGTGAGCAGTTCTTC
CASSPWGVGEQFF
>.|.|TRBV5-1|TRBJ2-1
TGCGCCAGCAAGGGGGACGATAATGAGCAGTTCTTC
CASKGDDNEQFF
>.|.|TRBV9|TRBJ1-6
TGTGCCAGCAGCCCTTCCCCAGAGGGCCGGTCACCCCTCCACTTT
CASSPSPEGRSPLHF
>.|.|TRBV30|TRBJ2-7
TGTGCCTGGAGTGTACTTCTCTACGAGCAGTACTTC
CAWSVLLYEQYF
>.|.|TRBV30|TRBJ1-6
TGTGCCTGGAGGTCAACGGATTCACCCCTCCACTTT
CAWRSTDSPLHF
>once|TRBD1|TRBV7-2|TRBJ2-2
TGTGCCAGCAGCCCAGGGACAGCCCCCGGGGAGCTGTTTTTT
CASSPGTAPGELFF
>.|.|TRBV7-2|TRBJ2-3
TGTGCCAGCAGCTTTAGCACAGATACGCAGTATTTT
CASSFSTDTQYF
>few|TRBD1|TRBV29-1|TRBJ2-3
TGCAGCGTCACCGGGACAGGGGGCACAGATACGCAGTATTTT
CSVTGTGGTDTQYF
>few|.|TRBV29-1|TRBJ1-5
TGCAGCGCTTCGGGGGGGATCGGTCAGCCCCAGCATTTT
CSASGGIGQPQHF
>few|.|TRBV30|TRBJ2-5
TGTGCCTGGAGGGGCAGCCAAGAGACCCAGTACTTC
CAWRGSQETQYF
>few|TRBD2|TRBV6-5|TRBJ2-5
TGTGCCAGCAGCCCCAGCGGGGAGGAAGAGACCCAGTACTTC
CASSPSGEEETQYF
>.|.|TRBV25-1|TRBJ2-1
TGTGCCTCAGCACTTGGGGGGATCGGTGAGCAGTTCTTC
CASALGGIGEQFF
>.|.|TRBV6-6|TRBJ2-6
TGTGCCAGCACTGACCCGGGGGCGGCTGGGGCCAACGTCCTGACTTTC
CASTDPGAAGANVLTF
>.|.|TRBV6-5|TRBJ1-4
TGTGCCAGCAGATTAAACAGGGCGGGGAATGAAAAACTGTTTTTT
CASRLNRAGNEKLFF
>few|TRBD2|TRBV4-2|TRBJ2-5
TGTGCCAGCAGTGTGCTAGCGGATGAAACCCAGTACTTC
CASSVLADETQYF
>.|TRBD1|TRBV6-5|TRBJ1-6
TGTGCCAGCAGGCCGGGACAGGGGAATTCACCCCTCCACTTT
CASRPGQGNSPLHF
>.|.|TRBV6-1|TRBJ2-6
TGTGCCAGCAGGACAGCTGGGGCCAACGTCCTGACTTTC
CASRTAGANVLTF
>few|TRBD1|TRBV19|TRBJ2-1
TGTGCCAGTAGTATTTACAGAGGGGACAGGGGGTTTTACAATGAGCAGTTCTTC
CASSIYRGDRGFYNEQFF
>few|.|TRBV29-1|TRBJ1-3
TGCAGCGTTGGGTCGGGGAGTGGAAACACCATATATTTT
CSVGSGSGNTIYF
>.|.|TRBV6-5|TRBJ2-7
TGTGCCAGCAGCCGAAACAGGGACTACGAGCAGTACTTC
CASSRNRDYEQYF
>few|.|TRBV7-2|TRBJ2-2
TGTGCCAGCAGCTTCCGGACGGCCACCGGGGAGCTGTTTTTT
CASSFRTATGELFF
>.|TRBD1|TRBV29-1|TRBJ2-3
TGCAGCGTAAGAGATTGGGGTAAGACAGGGGCGCCGAAAGATACGCAGTATTTT
CSVRDWGKTGAPKDTQYF
>.|.|TRBV20-1|TRBJ1-5
TGCAGTGCTAGCCGAATGGGGGCCCAGCATTTT
CSASRMGAQHF
>.|.|TRBV6-5|TRBJ1-5
TGTGCCAGCAGTCCCCGGGACGGGCCCCAGCATTTT
CASSPRDGPQHF
>.|TRBD2|TRBV30|TRBJ2-7
TGTGCCTGGAGTCCTTCGGGACTAGTCTACGAGCAGTACTTC
CAWSPSGLVYEQYF
>.|.|TRBV7-2|TRBJ1-2
TGTGCCAGCAGCTTACTCCAGGTTTACGGCTACACCTTC
CASSLLQVYGYTF
>once|TRBD1|TRBV6-5|TRBJ1-6
TGTGCCAGCAGTCACAGGGGACTGGGTTCACCCCTCCACTTT
CASSHRGLGSPLHF
>.|.|TRBV10-3|TRBJ1-1
TGTGCCATCAGCCGGGACCCAATGGGGGACACTGAAGCTTTCTTT
CAISRDPMGDTEAFF
>.|.|TRBV7-2|TRBJ2-5
TGTGCCAGCAGCCGTAGCGCCGAGACCCAGTACTTC
CASSRSAETQYF
>few|.|TRBV5-6|TRBJ1-1
TGTGCCAGCAGACCCGGGACACCAAACACTGAAGCTTTCTTT
CASRPGTPNTEAFF
>once|TRBD2|TRBV7-9|TRBJ2-5
TGTGCCAGCAGCCCGAGACTAGCGGGGGAAGAGACCCAGTACTTC
CASSPRLAGEETQYF
>.|.|TRBV5-1|TRBJ2-7
TGCGCCAGCAGCCTGACGGGCCTCACCTACGAGCAGTACTTC
CASSLTGLTYEQYF
>.|.|TRBV5-1|TRBJ1-1
TGCGCCAGCAGCTTTCAGGGACACCTCCTTGAAGCTTTCTTT
CASSFQGHLLEAFF
>.|TRBD1|TRBV5-4|TRBJ2-6
TGTGCCAGCAGTCCCGGGACAGGGTCTGGGGCCAACGTCCTGACTTTC
CASSPGTGSGANVLTF
>.|.|TRBV30|TRBJ2-7
TGTGCCTGCCCAAAACTGCTGTCCTACGAGCAGTACTTC
CACPKLLSYEQYF
>.|.|TRBV25-1|TRBJ1-1
TGTGCCAGCAGTGAATGGTGGGACACTGAAGCTTTCTTT
CASSEWWDTEAFF
>.|TRBD1|TRBV5-6|TRBJ1-5
TGTGCCAGCAGCTTAGCCCGGGACAGAAGCCAGCCCCAGCATTTT
CASSLARDRSQPQHF
>.|.|TRBV29-1|TRBJ2-2
TGCAGCGTTGACGAAGCAGCGACCGGGGAGCTGTTTTTT
CSVDEAATGELFF
>few|.|TRBV6-5|TRBJ2-1
TGTGCCAGCAGGGCAGACAGGACTCTGGCGAGTGAGCAGTTCTTC
CASRADRTLASEQFF
>.|TRBD2|TRBV2|TRBJ2-1
TGTGCCAGCAGTGACCCCGGGACTAGCAATGAGCAGTTCTTC
CASSDPGTSNEQFF
>.|.|TRBV6-1|TRBJ1-6
TGTGCCACTGCGTCTGGGGCACCCCTCCACTTT
CATASGAPLHF
>.|TRBD1|TRBV5-1|TRBJ2-4
TGCGCCAGCAGCTTGGGACAGGGTGGAGACATTCAGTACTTC
CASSLGQGGDIQYF
>.|.|TRBV6-5|TRBJ2-7
TGTGCCAGCAGTTCGGACAGCCTCGAGCAGTACTTC
CASSSDSLEQYF
>.|TRBD1|TRBV10-3|TRBJ2-7
TGTGCCATCAGTGAAATAATGACAGGGTGGAAGTACGAGCAGTACTTC
CAISEIMTGWKYEQYF
>.|.|TRBV4-3|TRBJ2-5
TGCGCCAGCAGCCAAGATCAGGGCAGGGAAGAGACCCAGTACTTC
CASSQDQGREETQYF